A single sample is the source of the 5 T cell receptor beta chains below, sequenced in a study of blood T cell repertoires in COVID-19. The repertoire was sequenced with immunoSEQ multiplex PCR; TCRdb's copy has only in-frame clones and lacks some. This table holds 260,000 or so clones, 83% found once. The sequenced sample was PBMCs or T cells enriched from blood (not recorded which). The receptors here all came from a woman between 40 and 55 years old who had been exposed to COVID-19.

The chain uses TRBV2 and TRBJ1-2; D is unresolved. The V end was cut by 3 bases, the J end by 7 bases, with 15 bases between. Germline loops: CDR1 SNHLY, CDR2 FYNNEI. The CDR3 length is 14 residues. CDR3 bases: TGTGCCAGCAGTGAGATCCCATGGAACAGTGGCTACACCTTC. Its protein is CASSEIPWNSGYTF. Combining the CDR3 with reference TRBV2 and TRBJ1-2 gives the whole variable domain EPEVTQTPSHQVTQMGQEVILRCVPISNHLYFYWYRQILGQKVEFLVSFYNNEISEKSEIFDDQFSVERPDGSNFTLKIRSTKLEDSAMYFCASSEIPWNSGYTFGSGTRLTVV.

The rearrangement joins TRBV19 to TRBJ2-7; D is undetermined. Germline V gene sequence: CDR1 LNHDA, CDR2 SQIVND (reference sequence). V lost 3 bases to trimming and J lost 1 base, with 10 bases between them. There are 14 residues in the CDR3. Written as DNA, the CDR3 is TGTGCCAGTAGTATTTTAATAGATTCCTACGAGCAGTACTTC. Residues: CASSILIDSYEQYF.

The genes are TRBV6-5 and TRBJ2-1, with D possibly TRBD1 on 5 matching bases. Between the trimmed V and J ends, which lost 0 bases and 2 bases, there was a span of 8 bases. Germline-derived CDR1 and CDR2 are MNHEY and SVGAGI. The CDR3 covers 15 residues. In DNA, the CDR3 is TGTGCCAGCAGTTACTCGACAGTTACCTACAATGAGCAGTTCTTC. This encodes CASSYSTVTYNEQFF.

The V gene is TRBV3-1 (or the pseudogene TRBV3-2), the J gene TRBJ1-5; perhaps TRBD1 as D (5 bases). This CDR3 has 13 residues. Germline CDR1 and CDR2: LGHDT and YNNKEL (reference sequence). V lost 4 bases to trimming and J lost 5 bases, with 9 bases between them. This CDR3 reads CASSRQGDQPQHF. The DNA of the CDR3 is TGTGCCAGCAGCCGCCAAGGGGATCAGCCCCAGCATTTT.

The chain carries TRBV2 and TRBJ1-5; 7 positions agree with TRBD1. Germline V gives CDR1 SNHLY, CDR2 FYNNEI. The CDR3 contains 15 residues. V shed 4 bases, J shed 4 bases, and the junction held 7 bases outside the gene matches. CDR3: CASSGVRDSNQPQHF. DNA of the CDR3: TGTGCCAGCAGTGGGGTACGGGACAGTAATCAGCCCCAGCATTTT.